The source of this T cell receptor beta chain is a study of sequential checkpoint blockade in melanoma. Across the whole study: Randomization was 1:1 between first-line nivolumab→ipilimumab and ipilimumab→nivolumab. After both sequences, patients received maintenance nivolumab.

Using immunoSEQ multiplex PCR, the repertoire was profiled, and TCRdb retains in-frame clones only, with some absent. There are 14,000 or so clones in the sample; 77% occur only once, and 25% to 35% lies in the top ten. Treatment reported: randomized to nivolumab then ipilimumab (arm A) or the reverse (arm B). Patients had received no earlier DNA-damaging chemotherapy. The CDR3 runs to 16 residues. CDR1 and CDR2 (germline): GTSNPN, SVGIG (reference sequence). The trim removed 5 bases at V and 1 base at J, leaving 11 bases unmatched. The TCR comes from a human donor with melanoma. The sequencing used CD8+ T cells sorted from blood (inferred from file names), collected from a patient given nivolumab and ipilimumab in sequence. The J gene is TRBJ1-1, the V gene TRBV30; TRBD1 matches 9 bases. CDR3 region: CAWDIPGQGSNTEAFF. The CDR3 DNA follows: TGTGCCTGGGATATACCGGGACAGGGTTCGAACACTGAAGCTTTCTTT.